One T cell receptor (beta chain) is described in this entry. Its antigen is not identified. This record comes from a study of cytomegalovirus exposure and HLA in healthy donors. Study at large: Out of 398 genotyped donors, roughly 80% belonged to the Caucasian-associated ancestry cluster.

Study-wide results and caveats: Some segments of the V type, notably TRBV6-2 and TRBV6-3, were excluded as indistinguishable. Earlier analysis yielded a pattern in which most TCR beta V segments were productive about 87% or about 30% of the time.

Use of 60 Vbeta and 13 Jbeta primers characterized the PCR. Sequencing used immunoSEQ multiplex PCR; TCRdb keeps in-frame clones, though not all of them. The table includes 85,000 to 100,000 clones, about 84% detected once. This CDR3 region has 14 residues. Germline CDR1 and CDR2: SQVTM and ANQGSEA. The V segment lost 6 bases and the J segment 6 bases; nucleotides outside the gene matches: 13. The chain links TRBV29-1 to TRBJ2-7; 8 bases fit TRBD2. The clonotype comes from a girl aged 2 to 10 in good health and CMV-seropositive. The specimen sequenced was PBMCs. The CDR3 DNA reads TGCAGCGTCCAGTACACGGGACTAGATCGCGAGCAGTACTTC. Its protein product is CSVQYTGLDREQYF.